Described below is a single TCR beta chain sequence and its context. Its specificity is not known. TCRdb processed the 5' RACE reads again and assigns one entry to each CDR3 protein, with no DNA. In all, the sample yields some 450,000 distinct CDR3 sequences. CDR1 is SGDLS, CDR2 YYNGEE, per germline. The CDR3 is 16 residues long. The record originates from a study of T cells expressing NK-cell markers. Whole-study findings and limits: Whether expanded NKG2C-expressing T cell clones recognize HCMV is unknown.

The chain has TRBV9 and TRBJ2-3; TCRdb returns TRBD2, unconfirmable since there is no DNA. The sequenced material came from blood T cells: a sorted CD56 or NKG2C T cell subset, CD4+ or CD8+ T cells, or bulk PBMC T cells (not recorded which). The sequence was obtained from a woman aged 18 to 75 in good health. The CDR3 protein is CASSPREGSGTDTQYF.